The 30 T cell receptor beta chains listed next were all sequenced from one sample in a study of CD8 T cells in Susac syndrome. RNA, at about 0.45 to 1 ug, was reverse transcribed with random hexamers. One entry per CDR3 protein results from TCRdb running MiXCR on the immunoSEQ multiplex PCR reads. The sample has around 300,000 distinct CDR3 sequences, about 91% seen once. Sequencing was performed on CD4+ T cells from PBMCs. The origin of the receptors is a human donor with multiple sclerosis.

The chain couples TRBV6-2 or TRBV6-3 to TRBJ2-2, with D tentatively TRBD1 (8 bases). The V end was cut by 9 bases, the J end by 0 bases, with 14 bases between. The CDR3 length is 15 residues. Looked up from germline, CDR1 is MNHEY and CDR2 is SVGEGT. CDR3 DNA: TGTGCCAGTCACAGGGGGGGCCCGAACACCGGGGAGCTGTTTTTT. Translated: CASHRGGPNTGELFF.

The chain links TRBV7-2 to TRBJ2-7; 8 nucleotides align to TRBD2. Trimming cost V 5 bases and J 7 bases; bases outside gene matches: 16. The germline V gene has CDR1 SGHTA and CDR2 FQGNSA. CDR3 length: 16 amino acids. The CDR3 DNA is TGTGCCAGCAGCGCTATGCTATCTAGCGGGCCCGAGGAGCAGTACTTC. Protein sequence: CASSAMLSSGPEEQYF.

This rearrangement joins TRBV29-1 to TRBJ2-5, with D perhaps given as TRBD1 or TRBD2 (5 bases each). V was trimmed by 4 bases and J by 9 bases, leaving 18 bases between them. The CDR3 runs 13 residues. The germline V gene has CDR1 SQVTM and CDR2 ANQGSEA. CDR3 region: CSVVLGGHGAQYF. CDR3 sequence (DNA): TGCAGCGTTGTGCTTGGGGGTCACGGGGCCCAGTACTTC.

The chain employs TRBV6-6 and TRBJ2-1, with 8 bases lining up with TRBD2. CDR1 and CDR2 from the germline V gene are MNHNY and SVGAGI (reference sequence). J was trimmed by 7 bases and V by 7 bases; bases with no gene match: 12. The CDR3 is 15 residues long. This CDR3 reads CASNPGGGSGNEQFF. The CDR3 region has the DNA TGTGCCAGCAACCCCGGGGGGGGAAGCGGGAATGAGCAGTTCTTC.

This chain connects TRBV18 to TRBJ1-1, with D perhaps matching TRBD1 (6 bases). Germline V gives CDR1 KGHSH, CDR2 LQKENI. The V gene lost 3 bases and the J gene lost 0 bases, with 20 bases spanning the gap. The CDR3 runs 18 residues. Written as DNA, the CDR3 is TGTGCCAGCTCACCGACATCCTGGGCAGGGGTAATGAACACTGAAGCTTTCTTT. Amino acids: CASSPTSWAGVMNTEAFF.

The chain has TRBV6-2 or TRBV6-3 and TRBJ1-2; D uncertain. Germline CDR1 and CDR2: MNHEY and SVGEGT. Trimming removed 0 bases at V and 8 bases at J, with 7 bases between. The CDR3 extends over 12 amino acids. Here the CDR3 DNA reads TGTGCCAGCAGTTACTCGACCGGGGGCTACACCTTC. This encodes CASSYSTGGYTF.

The chain carries TRBV2 and TRBJ1-2, with D perhaps TRBD1 (5 bases). Germline V CDR1 and CDR2: SNHLY, FYNNEI. CDR3 length: 14 residues. With 6 bases removed from V and 5 bases from J, the gap between germline ends came to 16 bases. This chain's CDR3 is CASSPQQGVYGYTF. Here the CDR3 DNA reads TGTGCCAGCAGCCCCCAACAAGGGGTTTATGGCTACACCTTC.

The chain carries TRBV20-1 and TRBJ2-5; tentatively, D is TRBD2 (6 bases). This CDR3 has 13 amino acids. Germline V gives CDR1 DFQATT, CDR2 SNEGSKA (reference sequence). Trimming shortened V by 3 bases and J by 4 bases, and 12 bases separated the two germline ends. The CDR3 loop reads CSASSGGAETQYF. CDR3 DNA sequence: TGCAGTGCTAGTTCAGGCGGGGCAGAGACCCAGTACTTC.

This chain connects TRBV5-1 to TRBJ2-2; D possibly corresponds to TRBD1 (5 bases). Trimming shortened V by 2 bases and J by 0 bases, and 11 bases separated the two germline ends. The CDR3 has 16 residues. The germline gives CDR1 SGHRS, CDR2 YFSETQ. The CDR3, as DNA: TGCGCCAGCAGCTTTCGACAGCTCGCGAACACCGGGGAGCTGTTTTTT. Amino acid sequence: CASSFRQLANTGELFF.

The CDR3 DNA is TGCGCCAGCAGCGGGTTGTCAGTAGGAGTAACCCCCGTACACCCTGAAGCTTTCTTT. It codes for CASSGLSVGVTPVHPEAFF. The genes are TRBV5-1 and TRBJ1-1; D is uncertain. V was clipped by 4 bases and J by 6 bases, with 31 bases between them. This CDR3 spans 19 amino acids. The V gene's germline CDR1 is SGHRS and CDR2 YFSETQ.

The chain couples TRBV5-1 to TRBJ1-4; 8 bases agree with TRBD1. Per the germline V gene, CDR1 is SGHRS and CDR2 is YFSETQ. This CDR3 contains 14 residues. The ends lost 4 bases at V and 10 bases at J; junction bases unmatched: 9. CDR3 in amino acids: CASSNGQGAGKLFF. Written as DNA, the CDR3 is TGCGCCAGCAGCAACGGACAGGGAGCGGGAAAACTGTTTTTT.

The V and J genes are TRBV2 and TRBJ1-5, with D unclear. Germline V gene sequence: CDR1 SNHLY, CDR2 FYNNEI. The CDR3 extends over 15 amino acids. Trimming pared 6 bases from V and 6 bases from J, leaving 18 bases between. The CDR3 region has the DNA TGTGCCAGCAGCCTTCAAGGTTGGGGAGTTCAGCCCCAGCATTTT. Its protein product is CASSLQGWGVQPQHF.

The chain links TRBV7-2 to TRBJ2-4, with 7 bases that match TRBD2. This CDR3 is built from 12 residues. The junction had 0 bases not matched to a gene; V was cut back by 2 bases and J by 8 bases. Per the germline V gene, CDR1 is SGHTA and CDR2 is FQGNSA. This CDR3 is CASSLRGDIQYF. In DNA form, the CDR3 reads TGTGCCAGCAGCTTACGGGGGGACATTCAGTACTTC.

The V call is TRBV5-4, the J call TRBJ2-7; 14 nucleotides align to TRBD2. The trim removed 5 bases at V and 5 bases at J, leaving 6 bases unmatched. The CDR3 is 15 residues long. The germline V gene encodes CDR1 SGHNT and CDR2 YYREEE (reference sequence). The DNA of the CDR3 is TGTGCCAGCAGGCCGGGACTAGCGGGAGCCGACGAGCAGTACTTC. Encoded protein: CASRPGLAGADEQYF.

CDR3 nucleotide sequence: TGTGCCAGCAGTTACTCGGGACTAGCGGGAGCTGAGCAGTACTTC. Its translation: CASSYSGLAGAEQYF. The chain employs TRBV6-5 and TRBJ2-7; 14 bases align to TRBD2. The V and J ends lost 0 bases and 7 bases, in that order; junction bases with no gene match: 2. From germline, CDR1 is MNHEY and CDR2 SVGAGI. The CDR3 spans 15 residues.

The chain employs TRBV29-1 and TRBJ1-1, with a possible D match to TRBD1 (6 bases). CDR1 is SQVTM and CDR2 is ANQGSEA in the germline V gene. The CDR3 is made up of 12 amino acids. Trimming shortened V by 8 bases and J by 1 base, and 11 bases separated the two germline ends. CDR3 nucleotides: TGCAGCCTGGGACACCCGAACACTGAAGCTTTCTTT. Translating gives CSLGHPNTEAFF.

This chain connects TRBV5-1 to TRBJ2-1; TRBD2 agrees at 8 bases. The V and J ends lost 3 bases and 5 bases, in that order; junction bases with no gene match: 22. The CDR3 has 20 residues. Germline V gene data show CDR1 as SGHRS and CDR2 as YFSETQ. In DNA form, the CDR3 reads TGCGCCAGCAGCTCCGGGGTCTCGGTAGCGGGGATAACCTTCAACAATGAGCAGTTCTTC. This translates into CASSSGVSVAGITFNNEQFF.

The chain couples TRBV11-2 to TRBJ2-7; no clear D gene. Germline CDR1 reads SGHAT; CDR2 reads FQNNGV. The V gene lost 2 bases and the J gene lost 6 bases, with 11 bases spanning the gap. The CDR3 spans 13 residues. The CDR3 here is CASSLSDTLEQYF. The CDR3 nucleotides read TGTGCCAGCAGCTTATCCGACACCCTCGAGCAGTACTTC.

The V and J genes are TRBV2 and TRBJ2-3, with unresolved D. Per germline, CDR1 SNHLY and CDR2 FYNNEI. This CDR3 has 15 residues. V was shortened by 3 bases and J by 0 bases, with 10 bases between the two germline ends. The CDR3 reads CASSEWNASTDTQYF. DNA of the CDR3: TGTGCCAGCAGTGAGTGGAATGCAAGCACAGATACGCAGTATTTT.

The V and J genes are TRBV20-1 and TRBJ2-3, with 11 nucleotides matching TRBD2. The ends lost 3 bases at V and 0 bases at J; junction bases unmatched: 5. Germline V gene sequence: CDR1 DFQATT, CDR2 SNEGSKA (reference sequence). The CDR3 spans 16 residues. CDR3 in DNA: TGCAGTGCTAGCCCCTTAGCGGGGGGGAGCACAGATACGCAGTATTTT. Protein product: CSASPLAGGSTDTQYF.

The CDR3 sequence is CACRKAGGLDEQFF. Here the CDR3 DNA reads TGTGCCTGCCGAAAGGCGGGGGGGCTCGATGAGCAGTTCTTC. V is TRBV30 and J is TRBJ2-1; 9 nucleotides agree with TRBD2. Germline trimming cut 6 bases from V and 8 bases from J; bases unmatched to any gene: 11. The CDR3 runs to 14 residues. Looked up from germline, CDR1 is GTSNPN and CDR2 is SVGIG (reference sequence).

DNA for the CDR3: TGTGCCAGCACCTCACTAGCGGGAGATAACACCGGGGAGCTGTTTTTT. The encoded protein is CASTSLAGDNTGELFF. The V call is TRBV12-3 or TRBV12-4, the J call TRBJ2-2, with 11 bases matching TRBD2. This CDR3 contains 16 residues. V lost 7 bases and J lost 2; bases outside the gene matches: 6.

This chain connects TRBV18 to TRBJ2-3; 14 bases map to TRBD2. With V trimmed by 3 bases and J by 5 bases, 4 bases remained unmatched. This CDR3 spans 16 amino acids. Germline V gene data show CDR1 as KGHSH and CDR2 as LQKENI. In DNA, the CDR3 is TGTGCCAGCTCACCCGGACTAGCGGGAGGCCAAGATACGCAGTATTTT. This encodes CASSPGLAGGQDTQYF.

The genes are TRBV24-1 and TRBJ2-3, with 9 bases identical to TRBD2. Germline-derived CDR1 and CDR2 are KGHDR and SFDVKD. The V gene end was trimmed by 4 bases and the J gene end by 0 bases; junction bases not matched to a gene: 7. The CDR3 sequence is 17 residues long. CDR3 sequence reads: CATSDPRTSVSTDTQYF. DNA for the CDR3: TGTGCCACCAGTGACCCCCGGACTAGCGTCAGCACAGATACGCAGTATTTT.

V usage is TRBV10-3 and J usage is TRBJ2-2; D not resolved. Germline CDR1 ENHRY, CDR2 SYGVKD. V gave up 8 bases and J gave up 4 bases, with 14 bases separating them. The CDR3 length is 14 residues. As DNA, the CDR3 is TGTGCCATCTTAAAGAGTCTTGGCACCGGGGAGCTGTTTTTT. It is translated as CAILKSLGTGELFF.

The chain carries TRBV19 and TRBJ1-2; TRBD1 is a possible D gene (5 bases). V gave up 6 bases and J gave up 4 bases, with 9 bases separating them. Germline-derived CDR1 and CDR2 are LNHDA and SQIVND (reference sequence). The CDR3 spans 12 residues. DNA for the CDR3: TGTGCCAGTAGGGGGACTGTCTATGGCTACACCTTC. Translation gives CASRGTVYGYTF.

This clonotype came up once. The genes are TRBV6-4 and TRBJ1-2; tentative D call: TRBD1 (5 bases). Germline V gene data show CDR1 as MRHNA and CDR2 as SNTAGT. The germline V and J ends were trimmed by 2 bases and 5 bases, with 15 bases remaining between them. There are 15 residues in the CDR3. The CDR3 loop is CASSDGTGDAYGYTF. The DNA for the CDR3 is TGTGCCAGCAGTGACGGTACGGGGGACGCATATGGCTACACCTTC.

This clonotype was observed once. This chain links TRBV29-1 with TRBJ2-1, with 8 positions matching TRBD2. CDR1 is SQVTM, CDR2 ANQGSEA, per germline. J was trimmed by 5 bases and V by 4 bases; bases with no gene match: 16. This CDR3 contains 17 residues. The chain's CDR3 is CSVGSRISGSYNNEQFF. DNA of the CDR3: TGCAGCGTTGGTAGTAGGATCAGCGGGAGCTATAACAATGAGCAGTTCTTC.

This chain connects TRBV29-1 to TRBJ2-5, with 8 bases matching TRBD1. The CDR3 runs to 15 residues. Germline V CDR1 and CDR2: SQVTM, ANQGSEA. J lost 2 bases, V lost 3 bases, and 8 bases had no gene match. In DNA form, the CDR3 reads TGCAGCGTTGAGGTTTCCGGGACAGGACAAGAGACCCAGTACTTC. Translated, it gives CSVEVSGTGQETQYF. Based on the CDR3 plus reference TRBV29-1 and TRBJ2-5, the full variable domain is SAVISQKPSRDICQRGTSLTIQCQVDSQVTMMFWYRQQPGQSLTLIATANQGSEATYESGFVIDKFPISRPNLTFSTLTVSNMSPEDSSIYLCSVEVSGTGQETQYFGPGTRLLVL.

The gene calls are TRBV12-3 or TRBV12-4 and TRBJ1-4, with a possible D match to TRBD1 (6 bases). CDR3 size: 13 residues. Deletions cut 4 bases from V and 3 bases from J, with 6 bases between. The CDR3 nucleotides are TGTGCCAGCAGTTGGACAGCTAATGAAAAACTGTTTTTT. Protein: CASSWTANEKLFF.